These T cell receptor beta chains were read from a single sample in a study of blood T cell repertoires in COVID-19. This table comes from immunoSEQ multiplex PCR, and its TCRdb copy is limited to in-frame clones, with some not included. The data contain 200,000 to 250,000 clones, 70% to 90% of them seen just once; the ten biggest clones take up roughly a tenth. Source material: PBMCs or T cells enriched from blood (not recorded which). The receptor set was obtained from a man aged 25 to 45 who had recovered from COVID-19. Both conserved end residues are part of each CDR3. D genes are given only for firm matches.

D: TRBD1; J: TRBJ1-2; V: TRBV7-8; CDR3: CASSLAGDRVYGYTF
D: NA; J: TRBJ2-1; V: TRBV19; CDR3: CASSIDVTGWNEQFF
D: TRBD2; J: TRBJ2-3; V: TRBV11-3; CDR3: CASSPSGSGDTQYF
D: NA; J: TRBJ1-2; V: TRBV19; CDR3: CASTSRDLVRYTF
D: NA; J: TRBJ1-2; V: TRBV5-8; CDR3: CASSFTGTNYGYTF
D: TRBD1; J: TRBJ2-7; V: TRBV2; CDR3: CASSEGTVIPGEQYF
D: TRBD1; J: TRBJ1-2; V: TRBV4-3; CDR3: CASSPGGTAYGYTF
D: TRBD1; J: TRBJ2-2; V: TRBV19; CDR3: CASSIFRGTGELFF
D: TRBD1; J: TRBJ1-4; V: TRBV19; CDR3: CASSMDRGHEKLFF
D: NA; J: TRBJ2-5; V: TRBV6-1; CDR3: CASSGALARGLEETQYF
D: NA; J: TRBJ1-1; V: TRBV20-1; CDR3: CSALTGTEAFF
D: NA; J: TRBJ2-3; V: TRBV5-4; CDR3: CASSPEQVWTDTQYF
D: TRBD1; J: TRBJ1-2; V: TRBV30; CDR3: CAWTRTGEAGYTF
D: TRBD1; J: TRBJ2-7; V: TRBV6-5; CDR3: CASSRTGGVPYEQYF
D: NA; J: TRBJ1-4; V: TRBV19; CDR3: CASSIRDGGNEKLFF
D: NA; J: TRBJ2-2; V: TRBV2; CDR3: CASSRAGTGELFF
D: NA; J: TRBJ1-2; V: TRBV30; CDR3: CAWVIFSEQAF
D: NA; J: TRBJ1-6; V: TRBV14; CDR3: CASSPTETFYNSPLHF
D: NA; J: TRBJ1-1; V: TRBV18; CDR3: CASSPPGGTEAFF
D: TRBD1; J: TRBJ1-1; V: TRBV6-2/TRBV6-3; CDR3: CASSYSLRGLGEAFF
D: NA; J: TRBJ1-1; V: TRBV7-9; CDR3: CASSLGAGETEAFF
D: TRBD1; J: TRBJ2-1; V: TRBV27; CDR3: CASSGRSPGGGNEQFF
D: NA; J: TRBJ1-4; V: TRBV18; CDR3: CASSPGAGWEKLFF
D: TRBD2; J: TRBJ2-7; V: TRBV30; CDR3: CAWKIAGGTYEQYF
D: NA; J: TRBJ1-4; V: TRBV27; CDR3: CASRLTAATNEKLFF
D: NA; J: TRBJ1-5; V: TRBV10-3; CDR3: CAISESGGGNQPQHF
D: NA; J: TRBJ2-2; V: TRBV4-3; CDR3: CASSQDQWSGELFF
D: TRBD2; J: TRBJ2-1; V: TRBV19; CDR3: CASRSGVVNEQFF
D: TRBD1; J: TRBJ2-1; V: TRBV4-1; CDR3: CASSQEPGQDPYNEQFF
D: NA; J: TRBJ2-7; V: TRBV28; CDR3: CASSSTRFGYEQYF
D: NA; J: TRBJ1-3; V: TRBV11-2; CDR3: CASSLDRAPNTIYF
D: NA; J: TRBJ2-1; V: TRBV5-1; CDR3: CASSLAFSPEQFF
D: NA; J: TRBJ1-1; V: TRBV4-1; CDR3: CASSHPGTGGEAFF
D: NA; J: TRBJ2-7; V: TRBV3-1/TRBV3-2; CDR3: CASSHLSYEQYF
D: NA; J: TRBJ1-4; V: TRBV19; CDR3: CASSIPGKLFF